This record concerns one T cell receptor (beta chain) sequence. Its antigen is still unknown. This entry is derived from a study of blood T cells in healthy people across ages. About the study: There was about one barcoded beta molecule captured by template switching per two T cells. Study-wide results and caveats: In older individuals, TCR beta diversity per million T cells was lower, falling roughly linearly with age.

Every sample had a minimum of 6.5 million PBMCs isolated. Through a sample-barcoded 5' primer and a J-beta primer mix, a second PCR was run for about 6 to 11 cycles. TCRdb analysed the 5' RACE reads with MiXCR anew, one entry per CDR3 protein. The sample includes fewer than 2,000,000 distinct CDR3 sequences, approximately 40% of them seen just once. Looked up from germline, CDR1 is SGDLS and CDR2 is YYNGEE. CDR3 length: 14 amino acids. The ends were cut back, 0 bases at V and 0 bases at J, with 7 bases in the middle. The specimen sequenced was blood. This chain uses TRBV9 with TRBJ2-7; D uncertain. This clonotype was obtained from a human donor in good health. This chain's CDR3 is CASSVGPDSYEQYF. CDR3 DNA: TGTGCCAGCAGCGTAGGTCCAGACTCCTACGAGCAGTACTTC.